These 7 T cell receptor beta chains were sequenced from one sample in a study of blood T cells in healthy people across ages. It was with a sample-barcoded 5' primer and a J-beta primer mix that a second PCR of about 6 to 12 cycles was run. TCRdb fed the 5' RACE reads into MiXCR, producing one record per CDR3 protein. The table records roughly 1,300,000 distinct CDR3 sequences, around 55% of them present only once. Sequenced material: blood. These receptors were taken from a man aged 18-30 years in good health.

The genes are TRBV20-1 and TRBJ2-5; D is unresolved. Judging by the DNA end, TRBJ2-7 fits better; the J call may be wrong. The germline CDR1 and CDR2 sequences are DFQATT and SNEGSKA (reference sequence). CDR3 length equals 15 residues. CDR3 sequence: CSASEVLGYPYEQYF. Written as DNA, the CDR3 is TGCAGTGCTAGTGAAGTGTTAGGGTATCCCTACGAGCAGTACTTC.

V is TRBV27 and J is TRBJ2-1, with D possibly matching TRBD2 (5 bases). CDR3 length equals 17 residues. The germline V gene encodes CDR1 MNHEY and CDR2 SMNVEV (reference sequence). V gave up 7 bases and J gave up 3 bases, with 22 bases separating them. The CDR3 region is CASNSRRPSGVYNEQFF. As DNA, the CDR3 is TGTGCCAGCAATTCAAGACGCCCCAGCGGTGTCTACAATGAGCAGTTCTTC.

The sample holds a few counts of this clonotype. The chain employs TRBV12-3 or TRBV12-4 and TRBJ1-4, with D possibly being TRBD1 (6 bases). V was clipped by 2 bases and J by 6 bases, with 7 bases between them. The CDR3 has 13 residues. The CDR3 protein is CASSLRGYEKLFF. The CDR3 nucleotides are TGTGCCAGCAGTTTAAGGGGGTATGAAAAACTGTTTTTT.

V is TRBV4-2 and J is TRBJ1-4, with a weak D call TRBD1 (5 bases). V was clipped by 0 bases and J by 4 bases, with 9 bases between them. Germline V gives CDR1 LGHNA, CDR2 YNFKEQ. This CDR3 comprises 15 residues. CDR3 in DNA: TGTGCCAGCAGCCAAGAACAGGCCCTTAATGAAAAACTGTTTTTT. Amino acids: CASSQEQALNEKLFF.

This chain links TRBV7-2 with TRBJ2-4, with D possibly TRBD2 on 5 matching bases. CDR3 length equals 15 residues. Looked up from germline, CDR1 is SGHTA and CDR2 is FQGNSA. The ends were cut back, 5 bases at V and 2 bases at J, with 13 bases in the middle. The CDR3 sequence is CASSNPRGSKNIQYF. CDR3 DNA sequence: TGTGCCAGCAGCAACCCCCGGGGTTCCAAAAACATTCAGTACTTC.

CDR3 nucleotides: TGTGCCAGCAGTGACAGGCCGTGGGAAAAACTGTTTTTT. It is translated as CASSDRPWEKLFF. The V call is TRBV2, the J call TRBJ1-4; D is unclear. CDR3 length: 13 amino acids. The V end was cut by 3 bases, the J end by 8 bases, with 10 bases between. Germline CDR1 is SNHLY and CDR2 is FYNNEI.

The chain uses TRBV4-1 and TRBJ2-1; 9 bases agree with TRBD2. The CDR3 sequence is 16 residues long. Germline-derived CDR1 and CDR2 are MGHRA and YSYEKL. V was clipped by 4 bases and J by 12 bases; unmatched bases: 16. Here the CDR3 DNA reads TGCGCCAGCAGCCCCACAGGGGAGTGGCGGGAGGGCTGGCAGTTCTTC. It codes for CASSPTGEWREGWQFF.